This T cell receptor beta chain was sequenced for a study of T and B cells in COVID-19 patients. At the level of the study: COVID-19 patients gave peripheral blood either during active infection or after recovery. Median age was approximately 35 years in the recovered cohort and about 67 years in the active-infection cohort. Study results and caveats: At recovery TRB diversity and richness exceeded healthy donors, after highly clonal active COVID-19 repertoires.

TRB was amplified from approximately 250-480 ng of blood genomic DNA. BIOMED2 TRB-A/B primer pools were used in multiplex TRB PCR. TCRdb reprocessed the multiplex PCR reads via MiXCR and lists one record per CDR3 protein. The data show about 22,000 distinct CDR3 sequences, approximately 29% seen once. This clonotype turned up a few times. Its antigen remains unknown. From germline, CDR1 is LNHNV and CDR2 YYDKDF (reference sequence). The length of the CDR3 is 14 residues. V shed 4 bases, J shed 6 bases, and the junction held 8 bases outside the gene matches. V is TRBV15 and J is TRBJ1-2; 7 bases match TRBD1. This TCR was sampled from a human donor who had recovered from COVID-19. Sequencing was done on a sample of blood. The CDR3 sequence: CATSTTGDWNGYTF. Written as DNA, the CDR3 is TGTGCCACCAGCACTACAGGGGATTGGAATGGCTACACCTTC.